The following is a T cell receptor (beta chain) sequence with its context. Its antigen remains unidentified. The junction and the germline gene differ at one end; a read error may be behind it. The record originates from a study of T cell repertoires in cytomegalovirus infection. Study details: Public TCR beta signatures indicated both CMV infection and matching HLA type.

The germline CDR1 and CDR2 sequences are MGHRA and YSYEKL. The CDR3 loop spans 17 amino acids. TCRdb used MiXCR to reprocess the reads, holding one entry per CDR3 protein. The table has around 310,000 distinct CDR3 sequences, under 35% seen once. The input for sequencing was cultured PBMCs, taken from culture after CMV antigen stimulation. The chain carries TRBV4-1 and TRBJ2-3; possible D gene TRBD2, 6 bases. The source is a human donor in good health (CMV status not recorded). Some clones in this sample may be carry-over from other donors' samples. DNA of the CDR3: TGTGCCAGCAGCCCAGGCAGCCTAGCGCCCAGCACAGATACGCAGTATTTT. Protein sequence: CASSPGSLAPSTDTQYF.